The 14 T cell receptor beta chains listed next were all sequenced from one sample in a study of siplizumab effects on memory and regulatory T cells. Sequencing used immunoSEQ multiplex PCR; TCRdb keeps in-frame clones, though not all of them. The sample has about 66,000 clones, around 96% seen once; the top ten hold about 0.1%. Input material: naive CD8+ T cells sorted from blood. The origin of the receptors is a human donor in good health.

The V gene is TRBV9, the J gene TRBJ2-3; TRBD2 is a possible D gene (6 bases). Between the trimmed V and J ends, which lost 5 bases and 2 bases, there was a span of 9 bases. Germline CDR1 and CDR2: SGDLS and YYNGEE. This CDR3 contains 13 residues. The CDR3 sequence is CASRDYHTDTQYF. DNA of the CDR3: TGTGCCAGCAGGGACTACCACACAGATACGCAGTATTTT.

This clone occurred once. The chain recombines TRBV19 with TRBJ1-5; no reliable D call. V lost 4 bases, J lost 0 bases, and 10 bases lay in between. The CDR3 consists of 15 residues. Per the germline V gene, CDR1 is LNHDA and CDR2 is SQIVND (reference sequence). CDR3 loop: CASSTSGYSNQPQHF. The CDR3 DNA reads as TGTGCCAGTAGTACTTCGGGGTATAGCAATCAGCCCCAGCATTTT.

The chain carries TRBV5-1 and TRBJ2-3; tentative D call: TRBD2 (7 bases). Trimming cost V 4 bases and J 6 bases, with 21 bases left between them. CDR3 length equals 16 residues. Germline-derived CDR1 and CDR2 are SGHRS and YFSETQ. CDR3 amino acids: CASSLPEGGIVDTQYF. DNA for the CDR3: TGCGCCAGCAGCCTCCCCGAGGGGGGGATAGTGGATACGCAGTATTTT.

The rearrangement uses TRBV4-1 and TRBJ1-3; D is unresolved. The CDR3 has 12 residues. CDR1 and CDR2 from the germline V gene are MGHRA and YSYEKL. V lost 2 bases and J lost 4, with 3 bases in between. CDR3 in amino acids: CASSQSGNTIYF. The CDR3 DNA reads as TGCGCCAGCAGCCAATCGGGAAACACCATATATTTT.

The chain links TRBV9 to TRBJ2-1; 7 bases fit TRBD2. This CDR3 is 13 amino acids long. Germline V CDR1 and CDR2: SGDLS, YYNGEE. V trimming: 3 bases; J trimming: 10 bases; junction bases outside the gene matches: 7. CDR3 in DNA: TGTGCCAGCAGCGCCGGACTAGGAAGAGAGCAGTTCTTC. Protein: CASSAGLGREQFF.

This clone was counted between two and nine times. The V call is TRBV27, the J call TRBJ1-2; D might be TRBD1 (5 bases). Germline values: CDR1 MNHEY, CDR2 SMNVEV (reference sequence). The V and J ends lost 5 bases and 0 bases respectively, with 10 bases between them. This CDR3 is 14 amino acids long. The CDR3 here is CASSVGGANYGYTF. CDR3 bases: TGTGCCAGCAGTGTCGGGGGAGCTAACTATGGCTACACCTTC.

The chain uses TRBV27 and TRBJ2-1; the match to TRBD2 covers 16 bases. The J segment lost 12 bases and the V segment lost 5 bases, leaving 10 bases of the junction unmatched. CDR1 is MNHEY, CDR2 SMNVEV, per germline (reference sequence). This CDR3 is built from 16 residues. The CDR3: CASSHIGTSGGAGQFF. The CDR3 DNA follows: TGTGCCAGCAGTCACATAGGGACTAGCGGGGGGGCCGGGCAGTTCTTC.

The chain carries TRBV7-9 and TRBJ2-2; TRBD2 agrees at 10 bases. The CDR3 consists of 14 residues. J was trimmed by 7 bases and V by 8 bases; bases with no gene match: 7. Germline CDR1 reads SEHNR; CDR2 reads FQNEAQ (reference sequence). CDR3 sequence reads: CASPSGGAVGELFF. CDR3 DNA: TGTGCCAGCCCAAGCGGGGGGGCCGTCGGGGAGCTGTTTTTT.

The V gene is TRBV5-1, the J gene TRBJ1-1; 7 nucleotides agree with TRBD1. This CDR3 is 17 amino acids long. Germline trimming cut 4 bases from V and 0 bases from J; bases unmatched to any gene: 12. Germline V gene sequence: CDR1 SGHRS, CDR2 YFSETQ. CDR3 in DNA: TGCGCCAGCAGCCCCGGGACAGTCTCACTTCTGAACACTGAAGCTTTCTTT. Translation gives CASSPGTVSLLNTEAFF.

The chain has TRBV5-1 and TRBJ2-5; TRBD1 is a possible D gene (5 bases). V lost 0 bases and J lost 4, with 13 bases in between. The CDR3 has 15 residues. CDR1 is SGHRS, CDR2 YFSETQ, per germline. The DNA of the CDR3 is TGCGCCAGCAGCTTGGAGGTGGGGCTTCGAGAGACCCAGTACTTC. Its protein product is CASSLEVGLRETQYF. The full variable domain, in which reference TRBV5-1 and TRBJ2-5 provide the parts outside the CDR3, is KAGVTQTPRYLIKTRGQQVTLSCSPISGHRSVSWYQQTPGQGLQFLFEYFSETQRNKGNFPGRFSGRQFSNSRSEMNVSTLELGDSALYLCASSLEVGLRETQYFGPGTRLLVL.

The chain recombines TRBV19 with TRBJ2-4; D not certain. The ends were cut back, 7 bases at V and 0 bases at J, with 13 bases in the middle. Germline CDR1 reads LNHDA; CDR2 reads SQIVND (reference sequence). This CDR3 has 15 residues. For the CDR3, the DNA is TGTGCCAGTACCGCCTCCGAGCTAGCCAAAAACATTCAGTACTTC. Its translation is CASTASELAKNIQYF.

This clone has a single count. The genes are TRBV4-2 and TRBJ1-2; D is uncertain. Trimming shortened V by 1 base and J by 3 bases, and 9 bases separated the two germline ends. The CDR3 length is 14 residues. Germline V gives CDR1 LGHNA, CDR2 YNFKEQ. CDR3 loop: CASSQGALDYGYTF. In DNA form, the CDR3 reads TGTGCCAGCAGCCAAGGGGCTCTGGACTATGGCTACACCTTC.

The chain recombines TRBV5-4 with TRBJ2-1; tentative D call: TRBD2 (5 bases). The V gene's germline CDR1 is SGHNT and CDR2 YYREEE (reference sequence). V was clipped by 0 bases and J by 8 bases, with 9 bases between them. CDR3 length: 13 amino acids. In nucleotides, the CDR3 is TGTGCCAGCAGCTTGGTAGGTAGCGATGAGCAGTTCTTC. Translation: CASSLVGSDEQFF.

This chain joins TRBV27 and TRBJ1-1; D gene ambiguous. CDR1 MNHEY and CDR2 SMNVEV come from the germline V gene (reference sequence). The CDR3 covers 13 residues. The V gene lost 1 base and the J gene lost 2 bases, with 5 bases spanning the gap. The CDR3 DNA follows: TGTGCCAGCAGTTTATACCTAAACACTGAAGCTTTCTTT. Amino acid sequence: CASSLYLNTEAFF.